The 3 T cell receptor beta chains listed next were all sequenced from one sample in a study of blood T cell repertoires in COVID-19. Sequenced by immunoSEQ multiplex PCR; TCRdb stores in-frame clones only, minus some. The table has 280,000 or so clones, roughly four fifths seen once. The specimen sequenced was peripheral blood. The receptors were sampled from a woman between 45 and 60 years old who had recovered from COVID-19.

The chain joins TRBV15 to TRBJ2-3; D uncertain. The CDR3 sequence is 12 residues long. V was shortened by 7 bases and J by 4 bases, with 9 bases between the two germline ends. Germline loops: CDR1 LNHNV, CDR2 YYDKDF (reference sequence). The CDR3 nucleotides are TGTGCCACCATGGCCTGGCCAGATACGCAGTATTTT. Translated, it gives CATMAWPDTQYF. Combining the CDR3 with reference TRBV15 and TRBJ2-3 gives the whole variable domain DAMVIQNPRYQVTQFGKPVTLSCSQTLNHNVMYWYQQKSSQAPKLLFHYYDKDFNNEADTPDNFQSRRPNTSFCFLDIRSPGLGDTAMYLCATMAWPDTQYFGPGTRLTVL.

This rearrangement joins TRBV18 to TRBJ2-1, with D possibly being TRBD2 (7 bases). In germline, CDR1 is KGHSH, CDR2 LQKENI. The CDR3 sequence is 15 residues long. The V end was cut by 4 bases, the J end by 5 bases, with 15 bases between. CDR3 nucleotide sequence: TGTGCCAGCTCACGGGGGGCTAGCGGAAACAATGAGCAGTTCTTC. Translating it yields CASSRGASGNNEQFF.

The chain employs TRBV30 and TRBJ2-3; 7 nucleotides align to TRBD1. This CDR3 comprises 14 residues. The germline V gene encodes CDR1 GTSNPN and CDR2 SVGIG (reference sequence). V was clipped by 3 bases and J by 7 bases; unmatched bases: 10. CDR3 DNA: TGTGCCTGGAGCGATGGACAGGTACTTAATACGCAGTATTTT. It yields the protein CAWSDGQVLNTQYF.